This passage covers 14 T cell receptor beta chains from one sample sequenced in a study of Tregs in tolerant kidney transplant recipients (dated by TCRdb to the late 2010s). The library was made by the immunoSEQ multiplex PCR assay. TCRdb took over this immuneACCESS table, retaining in-frame rearrangements with V and J assigned. Such tables are incomplete; in checked studies, under half of the missing clones stem from an unresolved V gene, and the remainder is unexplained. Present in this sample are 50,000 to 85,000 clones, roughly 90% of which were seen just once. The top ten constitute roughly 9.7% of the sample. In the paper's terms, the time point label means: blood sample drawn before combined kidney and bone marrow transplant. The input for sequencing was CD8+ T cells from blood, taken before the transplant. These receptor sequences come from a human donor who received a combined kidney and bone marrow transplant.

This clone has only one observation. The chain links TRBV2 to TRBJ1-6, with D perhaps matching TRBD1 (5 bases). Germline assignment: CDR1 SNHLY and CDR2 FYNNEI. V was clipped by 3 bases and J by 0 bases, with 18 bases between them. This CDR3 has 19 residues. This CDR3 is CASSDPQRQSSSYNSPLHF. The CDR3, as DNA: TGTGCCAGCAGTGACCCACAGAGACAGTCAAGCTCCTATAATTCACCCCTCCACTTT.

CDR3 in DNA: TGTGCCAGCAGTCTAGGACAAAGCTACGAGCAGTACTTC. Protein: CASSLGQSYEQYF. The chain has TRBV27 and TRBJ2-7; D is possibly TRBD1 (5 bases). The CDR3 is 13 amino acids. V was cut by 5 bases and J by 3 bases, with 11 bases left in between. Germline values: CDR1 MNHEY, CDR2 SMNVEV (reference sequence).

The V and J genes are TRBV7-7 and TRBJ1-5; no clear D. The CDR3 has 11 amino acids. The germline gives CDR1 SSHAT, CDR2 FNYEAQ (reference sequence). Trimming left V 4 bases short and J 4 bases short, with 2 bases between. The CDR3 spells CASSSNQPQHF. The CDR3 coding sequence is TGTGCCAGCAGCTCTAATCAGCCCCAGCATTTT.

The chain recombines TRBV7-9 with TRBJ2-7; TRBD1 matches 9 bases. Germline CDR1 SEHNR, CDR2 FQNEAQ (reference sequence). Trimming at V came to 4 bases and at J to 4 bases, leaving 8 bases not matched to a gene. CDR3 length: 15 residues. Here the CDR3 reads CASSSTGTGWYEQYF. CDR3 in DNA: TGTGCCAGCAGCTCCACCGGGACAGGGTGGTACGAGCAGTACTTC.

The gene calls are TRBV7-9 and TRBJ2-3; 8 nucleotides agree with TRBD2. The CDR3 has 17 amino acids. The V gene end was trimmed by 5 bases and the J gene end by 2 bases; junction bases not matched to a gene: 12. Per the germline V gene, CDR1 is SEHNR and CDR2 is FQNEAQ (reference sequence). The CDR3 sequence is CASSPLTGGPHTDTQYF. CDR3 coding DNA: TGTGCCAGCAGCCCTTTGACGGGGGGGCCTCACACAGATACGCAGTATTTT.

The chain employs TRBV7-9 and TRBJ2-7; tentatively, D is TRBD1 (5 bases). The CDR3 totals 12 residues. From germline, CDR1 is SEHNR and CDR2 FQNEAQ (reference sequence). The germline V and J ends were trimmed by 5 bases and 4 bases, with 9 bases remaining between them. CDR3 sequence: CASSHPGYEQYF. CDR3 sequence (DNA): TGTGCCAGCAGCCACCCAGGGTACGAGCAGTACTTC.

The chain links TRBV2 to TRBJ2-1; perhaps TRBD2 as D (7 bases). The V end was cut by 8 bases, the J end by 0 bases, with 14 bases between. The germline CDR1 and CDR2 sequences are SNHLY and FYNNEI. This CDR3 comprises 15 residues. The CDR3 bases are TGTGCCAGCTTGGGGGGGGGCCTCTCCTACAATGAGCAGTTCTTC. Translation gives CASLGGGLSYNEQFF.

The rearrangement uses TRBV11-2 and TRBJ2-1, with D uncertain. CDR1 is SGHAT and CDR2 is FQNNGV in the germline V gene. V dropped 4 bases and J dropped 0 bases, with 10 bases sitting between them. The CDR3 is 15 amino acids. The CDR3 DNA reads TGTGCCAGCAGCTCAGACTTCAGCTCCTACAATGAGCAGTTCTTC. Amino acid sequence: CASSSDFSSYNEQFF. The full variable domain, rest sourced from reference TRBV11-2 and TRBJ2-1, is EAGVAQSPRYKIIEKRQSVAFWCNPISGHATLYWYQQILGQGPKLLIQFQNNGVVDDSQLPKDRFSAERLKGVDSTLKIQPAKLEDSAVYLCASSSDFSSYNEQFFGPGTRLTVL.

This chain connects TRBV4-2 to TRBJ2-7; D gene ambiguous. The V end lost 0 bases, the J end lost 6 bases, and 12 bases lay between the germline ends. Looked up from germline, CDR1 is LGHNA and CDR2 is YNFKEQ. The CDR3 is made up of 14 amino acids. Written as DNA, the CDR3 is TGTGCCAGCAGCCAAGATTCCCTCCCCCCCGAGCAGTACTTC. Translated: CASSQDSLPPEQYF.

The rearrangement uses TRBV27 and TRBJ2-2, with TRBD1 matching over 8 bases. The CDR3 consists of 14 residues. The germline gives CDR1 MNHEY, CDR2 SMNVEV (reference sequence). V lost 6 bases, J lost 7 bases, and 7 bases stayed unmatched. The CDR3, as DNA: TGTGCCAGCAGGACAGGGGCGTTAAACGGGGAGCTGTTTTTT. Translated: CASRTGALNGELFF.

V and J are TRBV5-4 and TRBJ2-5; TRBD1 aligns across 7 bases. Germline V lookup: CDR1 SGHNT, CDR2 YYREEE (reference sequence). The CDR3 has 16 amino acids. Trimming cost V 3 bases and J 0 bases; bases outside gene matches: 8. The CDR3 spells CASSWESGTDQETQYF. The CDR3 DNA reads TGTGCCAGCAGCTGGGAATCGGGGACAGACCAAGAGACCCAGTACTTC.

This chain connects TRBV4-3 to TRBJ1-2; D unresolved. CDR3 length: 15 amino acids. Trimming cost V 1 base and J 4 bases, with 13 bases left between them. Germline V gene data show CDR1 as LGHNA and CDR2 as YSLEER. The CDR3 nucleotides read TGCGCCAGCAGCCAAGGTCGAGAGGTTTCCTATGGCTACACCTTC. Translating it yields CASSQGREVSYGYTF.

This chain joins TRBV5-4 and TRBJ2-2; 8 nucleotides line up with TRBD1. V trimming: 2 bases; J trimming: 2 bases; junction bases outside the gene matches: 8. Germline loops: CDR1 SGHNT, CDR2 YYREEE (reference sequence). This CDR3 has 17 amino acids. CDR3 sequence: CASSFFTGGRNTGELFF. Here the CDR3 DNA reads TGTGCCAGCAGCTTTTTTACAGGGGGTCGCAACACCGGGGAGCTGTTTTTT.

The chain has TRBV11-2 and TRBJ2-3, with 7 positions matching TRBD1. The trim removed 2 bases at V and 5 bases at J, leaving 7 bases unmatched. The CDR3 sequence is 15 residues long. CDR1 is SGHAT and CDR2 is FQNNGV in the germline V gene. For the CDR3, the DNA is TGTGCCAGCAGCTTAACTAGGACAGGAGTAGATACGCAGTATTTT. Its translation: CASSLTRTGVDTQYF.